The rows below give T cell receptor beta chains drawn from one sample of a study of cytotoxic CD8 clonotypes in ibrutinib-treated CLL. Profiled with immunoSEQ multiplex PCR; TCRdb holds only in-frame clones, not every one. Of around 310,000 clones in the sample, roughly 85% are singletons; the top ten hold roughly 6.3%. Sample: PBMCs, taken before ibrutinib treatment. The receptors were gathered from a human donor with chronic lymphocytic leukemia. CDR3s include the opening cysteine and the closing phenylalanine or tryptophan. A D gene is named only where the DNA matches it firmly. Some rows mark clone size as missing; the rest say once, few, many or name a class of expanded clone.

abundance,v_gene,j_gene,d_gene,CDR3nt,CDR3aa
-,TRBV6-1,TRBJ1-5,-,TGTGCCAGCAGTGAAGTGAGTTATAGCAATCAGCCCCAGCATTTT,CASSEVSYSNQPQHF
-,TRBV10-1,TRBJ2-1,-,TGCGCCAGCAGTGTAGGTGGAGCGTACAATGAGCAGTTCTTC,CASSVGGAYNEQFF
-,TRBV9,TRBJ2-5,TRBD2,TGTGCCAGCAGCGTAGTGGGTAGCGGGATATTAGAGACCCAGTACTTC,CASSVVGSGILETQYF
-,TRBV4-3,TRBJ1-5,-,TGCGCCAGCAGCCTAGACACTTTAATCAGTCCCCAGCATTTT,CASSLDTLISPQHF
-,TRBV5-1,TRBJ2-1,TRBD2,TGCGCCAGCAGCTGGACGGGACTGGCGGGAGAGAGCTCCTACAATGAGCAGTTCTTC,CASSWTGLAGESSYNEQFF
-,TRBV5-1,TRBJ2-2,-,TGCGCCAGCAGCTTGGAGACTCTAGGGTCCGGGGAGCTGTTTTTT,CASSLETLGSGELFF
-,TRBV10-3,TRBJ2-7,-,TGTGCCATCAGTGACCGACAGACTTTACCCTACGAGCAGTACTTC,CAISDRQTLPYEQYF
-,TRBV2,TRBJ2-7,-,TGTGCCAGCAGTGAGCTTAGTGGGAAGTCCTACGAGCAGTACTTC,CASSELSGKSYEQYF
-,TRBV30,TRBJ1-4,TRBD1,TGTGCCTGGAGACTAGACAGGGGGCCAACTAATGAAAAACTGTTTTTT,CAWRLDRGPTNEKLFF
-,TRBV10-3,TRBJ1-3,-,TGTGCCATCAAGGGACTAAACTCTGGAAACACCATATATTTT,CAIKGLNSGNTIYF
once,TRBV9,TRBJ2-1,-,TGTGCCAGCAGCGTAGGGATCGGGCCCCGCGAGCAGTTCTTC,CASSVGIGPREQFF
-,TRBV9,TRBJ1-2,-,TGTGCCAGCAGCGCAGGGTACAACTATGGCTACACCTTC,CASSAGYNYGYTF
-,TRBV5-4,TRBJ2-5,-,TGTGCCAGCAGCAAGGGAGGAGAGACCCAGTACTTC,CASSKGGETQYF
-,TRBV27,TRBJ2-1,-,TGTGCCAGCAGTTTTTGGGGGGGCGGGATAAGACAAAGTGAGCAGTTCTTC,CASSFWGGGIRQSEQFF
few,TRBV7-8,TRBJ1-1,-,TGTGCCAGCAGCCCAAGGGCACAGACGAACACTGAAGCTTTCTTT,CASSPRAQTNTEAFF
-,TRBV9,TRBJ2-3,-,TGTGCCAGCAGCGCTCCCCCAGTCTACGGACTCACAGATACGCAGTATTTT,CASSAPPVYGLTDTQYF
-,TRBV6-6,TRBJ2-7,TRBD1,TGTGCCAGCAGCTCCAGGGGAGGACAGGGGAGCTACGAGCAGTACTTC,CASSSRGGQGSYEQYF
once,TRBV10-3,TRBJ1-2,-,TGTGCCATCAGTGAGTCGGGTGCCAATGGCTACACCTTC,CAISESGANGYTF
once,TRBV6-6,TRBJ2-1,TRBD2,TGTGCCAGCAGTTACCGGCGGGAGGTATACAATGAGCAGTTCTTC,CASSYRREVYNEQFF
-,TRBV5-6,TRBJ2-7,TRBD2,TGTGCCAGCAGCATAGGAGGGACTAGCGGGAGTCCCGGTACCTACGAGCAGTACTTC,CASSIGGTSGSPGTYEQYF
-,TRBV28,TRBJ1-5,-,TGTGCCAGCAGTTTAAAGTGGGGGGGGTACAATCAGCCCCAGCATTTT,CASSLKWGGYNQPQHF
-,TRBV14,TRBJ2-7,-,TGTGCCAGCAGCGATCTCGTAGGAATCGACGAGCAGTACTTC,CASSDLVGIDEQYF
-,TRBV28,TRBJ1-5,-,TGTGCCACCTTGGGGTCTCGCAGTCAGCCCCAGCATTTT,CATLGSRSQPQHF
-,TRBV28,TRBJ1-5,TRBD1,TGTGCCAGCAGTTCCTTCCCGACAGGGATAGATCAGCCCCAGCATTTT,CASSSFPTGIDQPQHF
-,TRBV6-1,TRBJ2-3,-,TGTGCCAGCAGTGTGACAGGAAGGTACACAGATACGCAGTATTTT,CASSVTGRYTDTQYF
-,TRBV7-3,TRBJ1-4,TRBD1,TGTGCCAGCAGCCCAACCGGGACAGGGAATGAAAAACTGTTTTTT,CASSPTGTGNEKLFF
once,TRBV7-3,TRBJ2-3,-,TGTGCCAGCAGCTTAGCACTGTCTAGCACAGATACGCAGTATTTT,CASSLALSSTDTQYF
-,TRBV5-1,TRBJ2-7,-,TGCGCCAGCAGCATCGGGACGGGCTCCTACGAGCAGTACTTC,CASSIGTGSYEQYF
-,TRBV5-1,TRBJ2-1,TRBD2,TGCGCCAGCAGCTTCCGAGCGGGGCCTGGCAATGAGCAGTTCTTC,CASSFRAGPGNEQFF
-,TRBV2,TRBJ2-7,-,TGTGCCAGCAGTGTTTCCTTGTTTGGGCAGTACTTC,CASSVSLFGQYF
-,TRBV5-1,TRBJ2-7,-,TGCGCCAGCAGCTTGGAATTTCGGGCCTCCTACGAGCAGTACTTC,CASSLEFRASYEQYF
-,TRBV5-4,TRBJ2-7,TRBD2,TGTGCCAGCAGCTTACGAGCGGGAGAGTCCTACGAGCAGTACTTC,CASSLRAGESYEQYF
-,TRBV6-5,TRBJ1-1,TRBD1,TGTGCCAGCAGTTCGGGACAGACTGAAGCTTTCTTT,CASSSGQTEAFF
once,TRBV28,TRBJ2-7,-,TGTGCCAGCAGTTCGCCCTATTACGAGCAGTACTTC,CASSSPYYEQYF
-,TRBV29-1,TRBJ2-1,-,TGCAGCGTTGAAGGGGACACTCTCTACAATGAGCAGTTCTTC,CSVEGDTLYNEQFF
-,TRBV10-3,TRBJ2-3,TRBD2,TGTGCCATCAGTGGTCTGCGGGAGGGATTCACAGATACGCAGTATTTT,CAISGLREGFTDTQYF